One sample yielded the 7 T cell receptor beta chains listed below, sequenced in a study of cytomegalovirus exposure and HLA in healthy donors. PCR was performed using 60 Vbeta and 13 Jbeta primers. Assay: immunoSEQ multiplex PCR; the TCRdb copy retains only in-frame clones and omits some. Of 210,000 or so clones in the sample, approximately 87% were seen once. Material: PBMCs. The receptors stem from a man aged 25 to 40 in good health and CMV-seronegative.

This clone appeared a few times. The gene calls are TRBV5-1 and TRBJ2-3, with D maybe TRBD2 (5 bases). Germline CDR1 reads SGHRS; CDR2 reads YFSETQ. V lost 4 bases and J 0 bases, leaving 15 bases between the germline ends. The length of the CDR3 is 16 residues. The CDR3 sequence: CASSKQAATSTDTQYF. In nucleotides, the CDR3 is TGCGCCAGCAGCAAACAAGCGGCGACTAGCACAGATACGCAGTATTTT.

This sequence joins TRBV30 and TRBJ1-4; D not certain. Trimming stripped 1 base from V and 7 bases from J, with 16 bases between. Germline V lookup: CDR1 GTSNPN, CDR2 SVGIG (reference sequence). The CDR3 totals 15 residues. The CDR3 DNA follows: TGTGCCTGGAGTGCCTCGTTGAGATCGTTTGAAAAACTGTTTTTT. Residues: CAWSASLRSFEKLFF.

The chain employs TRBV2 and TRBJ2-7, with a possible D match to TRBD1 (6 bases). Between the trimmed V and J ends, which lost 3 bases and 1 base, there was a span of 10 bases. The CDR3 has 14 amino acids. CDR1 and CDR2 (germline): SNHLY, FYNNEI. CDR3 coding DNA: TGTGCCAGCAGTGACAGGGGCAGGTCCTACGAGCAGTACTTC. Protein sequence: CASSDRGRSYEQYF.

This chain connects TRBV6-4 to TRBJ2-7; 14 bases line up with TRBD2. Germline V gives CDR1 MRHNA, CDR2 SNTAGT. Trimming at V came to 2 bases and at J to 3 bases, leaving 12 bases not matched to a gene. This CDR3 contains 19 residues. CDR3 in amino acids: CASSDPTGTSGSVGYEQYF. DNA of the CDR3: TGTGCCAGCAGTGACCCAACCGGGACTAGCGGGAGCGTGGGCTACGAGCAGTACTTC.

The chain carries TRBV5-4 and TRBJ2-7, with 8 bases matching TRBD1. This CDR3 has 14 residues. The V segment lost 6 bases and the J segment 2 bases; nucleotides outside the gene matches: 7. Looked up from germline, CDR1 is SGHNT and CDR2 is YYREEE (reference sequence). Here the CDR3 DNA reads TGTGCCAGCACCGACAGGGGCGGAACCTACGAGCAGTACTTC. Encoded protein: CASTDRGGTYEQYF.

The chain combines TRBV7-2 with TRBJ2-5, with D possibly matching TRBD1 (6 bases). The V gene's germline CDR1 is SGHTA and CDR2 FQGNSA. This CDR3 comprises 14 residues. The germline V and J ends were trimmed by 3 bases and 2 bases, with 10 bases remaining between them. Here the CDR3 reads CASSLGQPQETQYF. The CDR3 nucleotides read TGTGCCAGCAGCTTGGGACAACCTCAAGAGACCCAGTACTTC. The variable domain in full, with the rest retrieved from reference TRBV7-2 and TRBJ2-5, is GAGVSQSPSNKVTEKGKDVELRCDPISGHTALYWYRQSLGQGLEFLIYFQGNSAPDKSGLPSDRFSAERTGGSVSTLTIQRTQQEDSAVYLCASSLGQPQETQYFGPGTRLLVL.

V and J are TRBV4-2 and TRBJ2-2; D is undetermined. Germline V CDR1 and CDR2: LGHNA, YNFKEQ. This CDR3 spans 13 amino acids. The V end lost 5 bases, the J end lost 5 bases, and 9 bases lay between the germline ends. Written as DNA, the CDR3 is TGTGCCAGCAGCGGCACAGAGACCGGGGAGCTGTTTTTT. It translates to CASSGTETGELFF.